These 10 T cell receptor beta chains were all obtained from the same sample, sequenced in a study of T cells in Graves' hyperthyroidism and ophthalmopathy. Amplified TCR beta CDR3 regions came from RNA transcripts. The primer set for the first-round RT-PCR of the TCR CDR3 was HTBI. TCRdb reprocessed the multiplex PCR reads via MiXCR and lists one record per CDR3 protein. The data show hundreds of thousands of distinct CDR3 sequences, approximately 15% seen once. The sample was blood. These TCRs come from a middle-aged woman with Graves' hyperthyroidism.

This clonotype was recorded a few times. This chain joins TRBV10-3 and TRBJ1-1, with D tentatively TRBD1 (6 bases). The germline CDR1 and CDR2 sequences are ENHRY and SYGVKD. The CDR3 consists of 15 residues. The V end was cut by 1 base, the J end by 4 bases, with 13 bases between. DNA of the CDR3: TGTGCCATCAGTGAGTATGAACGAGGGGGCACTGAAGCTTTCTTT. It codes for CAISEYERGGTEAFF.

This clonotype came up many times. The V call is TRBV5-8, the J call TRBJ2-3, with 7 bases that match TRBD1. V was clipped by 1 base and J by 2 bases; unmatched bases: 4. CDR1 and CDR2 from the germline V gene are SGHTS and YDEGEE. The CDR3 is made up of 15 amino acids. CDR3 loop: CASSLWQGVTDTQYF. The CDR3 bases are TGTGCCAGCAGCTTGTGGCAGGGGGTCACAGATACGCAGTATTTT.

There are many counts of this clonotype. The genes are TRBV29-1 and TRBJ1-1; D not certain. V lost 8 bases to trimming and J lost 2 bases, with 9 bases between them. CDR3 length equals 11 residues. Germline lookup yields CDR1 SQVTM and CDR2 ANQGSEA. The CDR3 protein is CSCSDNTEAFF. DNA of the CDR3: TGCAGCTGTTCGGACAACACTGAAGCTTTCTTT.

There are many counts of this clonotype. The J gene is TRBJ2-7, the V gene TRBV15; 9 bases match TRBD2. This CDR3 is 17 amino acids long. The V gene's germline CDR1 is LNHNV and CDR2 YYDKDF (reference sequence). V lost 0 bases, J lost 2 bases, and 8 bases stayed unmatched. The CDR3 sequence is CATSRDPGSSGTYEQYF. The CDR3 DNA reads as TGTGCCACCAGCAGAGATCCTGGGTCTAGCGGGACCTACGAGCAGTACTTC.

The V and J genes are TRBV19 and TRBJ1-1, with 10 bases matching TRBD1. The ends lost 5 bases at V and 0 bases at J; junction bases unmatched: 3. The CDR3 has 15 amino acids. The germline V gene has CDR1 LNHDA and CDR2 SQIVND (reference sequence). The CDR3 region is CASSGDRGMNTEAFF. CDR3 DNA sequence: TGTGCCAGTAGTGGGGACAGGGGTATGAACACTGAAGCTTTCTTT. Full variable domain (remainder filled in from reference TRBV19 and TRBJ1-1): DGGITQSPKYLFRKEGQNVTLSCEQNLNHDAMYWYRQDPGQGLRLIYYSQIVNDFQKGDIAEGYSVSREKKESFPLTVTSAQKNPTAFYLCASSGDRGMNTEAFFGQGTRLTVV.

This clonotype was counted at least ten times. V gene TRBV11-2 combines with J gene TRBJ2-1, with D perhaps being TRBD1 or TRBD2 (5 bases each). The V end lost 1 base, the J end lost 9 bases, and 16 bases lay between the germline ends. Germline values: CDR1 SGHAT, CDR2 FQNNGV. The CDR3 runs to 15 residues. CDR3 DNA: TGTGCCAGCAGCTTAGGGGGGAACAATCGCGGTGAGCAGTTCTTC. Its protein product is CASSLGGNNRGEQFF.

Many counts were recorded for this clonotype. This chain connects TRBV15 to TRBJ2-1; 8 bases fit TRBD2. This CDR3 is built from 14 residues. V was pared by 3 bases and J by 5 bases, with 3 bases of the junction left unmatched. Germline CDR1 LNHNV, CDR2 YYDKDF (reference sequence). The CDR3 DNA reads as TGTGCCACCAGCAGCCTAGCGGGTCACAATGAGCAGTTCTTC. This translates into CATSSLAGHNEQFF.

This clonotype was found many times. V is TRBV20-1 and J is TRBJ2-3; no clear D gene. Germline CDR1 DFQATT, CDR2 SNEGSKA (reference sequence). V gave up 7 bases and J gave up 1 base, with 18 bases separating them. CDR3 size: 15 residues. CDR3 in amino acids: CSVHPDSSRTDTQYF. As DNA, the CDR3 is TGCAGTGTGCACCCTGACTCGTCCCGCACAGATACGCAGTATTTT.

The chain combines TRBV6-1 with TRBJ2-2, with D possibly TRBD2 on 6 matching bases. The CDR3 sequence is 14 residues long. Germline assignment: CDR1 MNHNS and CDR2 SASEGT. With 8 bases removed from V and 4 bases from J, the gap between germline ends came to 14 bases. The CDR3 DNA sequence: TGTGCCAGCCGCCCGGGAGCCATCACCGGGGAGCTGTTTTTT. The encoded protein is CASRPGAITGELFF.

CDR3 sequence (DNA): TGCAGTGCTAGAAGCCCAGGAAACACCATATATTTT. Its translation is CSARSPGNTIYF. The genes are TRBV20-1 and TRBJ1-3; D unclear. Trimming shortened V by 2 bases and J by 4 bases, and 6 bases separated the two germline ends. The CDR3 has 12 amino acids. Looked up from germline, CDR1 is DFQATT and CDR2 is SNEGSKA (reference sequence).